This T cell receptor beta chain was captured by sequencing in a study of cytomegalovirus exposure and HLA in healthy donors. Study-wide results and caveats: Later analysis suggested most CMV-associated TCR beta chains were HLA-restricted.

This clone was seen only a few times. Its specificity is not known. The PCR employed 60 Vbeta primers together with 13 Jbeta primers. Original processing notes: Per a later analysis, the number of unique TCR beta chains was roughly 80 million, of which some 10 million were shared. Only in-frame clones appear in the TCRdb table, and some are missing; sequencing was by immunoSEQ multiplex PCR. Clone size and the V and J calls come from that table; the DNA yielded D and trimming. The data show more than 200,000 clones, about 80% seen once. The CDR3 runs to 12 residues. The germline CDR1 and CDR2 sequences are MGHRA and YSYEKL. Trimming pared 1 base from V and 7 bases from J, leaving 4 bases between.

This receptor was taken from a male donor in good health and CMV-seronegative. The rearrangement links TRBV4-1 to TRBJ1-4; D gene ambiguous. Source material: PBMCs. CDR3 sequence reads: CASSQVSEKLFF. The CDR3 bases are TGCGCCAGCAGCCAAGTCTCTGAAAAACTGTTTTTT.